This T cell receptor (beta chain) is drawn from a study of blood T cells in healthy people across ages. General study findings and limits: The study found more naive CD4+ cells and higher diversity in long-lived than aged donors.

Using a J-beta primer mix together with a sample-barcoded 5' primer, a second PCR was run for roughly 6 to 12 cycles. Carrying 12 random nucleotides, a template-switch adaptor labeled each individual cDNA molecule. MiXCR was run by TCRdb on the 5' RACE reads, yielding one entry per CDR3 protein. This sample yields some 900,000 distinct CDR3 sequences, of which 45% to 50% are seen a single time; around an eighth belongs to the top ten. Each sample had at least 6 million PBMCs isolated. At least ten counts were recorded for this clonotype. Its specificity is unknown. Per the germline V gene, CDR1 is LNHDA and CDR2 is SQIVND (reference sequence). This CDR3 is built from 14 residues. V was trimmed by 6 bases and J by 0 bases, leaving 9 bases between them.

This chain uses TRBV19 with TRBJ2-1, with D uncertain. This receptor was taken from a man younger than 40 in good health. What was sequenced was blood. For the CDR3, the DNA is TGTGCCAGTAGACAGCGAAGCTCCTACAATGAGCAGTTCTTC. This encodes CASRQRSSYNEQFF.